This TCR beta chain stems from a study of cytomegalovirus exposure and HLA in healthy donors. Study context: Of approximately 400 genotyped donors, 81% clustered with self-reported Caucasian donors. Study-wide findings and caveats: In most subjects, TCR beta sequences reportedly gave accurate predictions of HLA-A and HLA-B alleles. Researchers reported that a few CMV-associated chains were confirmed in vitro as CMV antigen-specific.

13 Jbeta primers and 60 Vbeta primers were used for the PCR. TCRdb keeps only in-frame clones here, not all; method: immunoSEQ multiplex PCR. The sample lists more than 85,000 clones, more than 75% occurring once. The CDR3 sequence is 17 residues long. V was trimmed by 10 bases and J by 0 bases, leaving 26 bases between them. From germline, CDR1 is SGHRS and CDR2 YFSETQ. Donors in the study were healthy people who gave bone marrow. This clone appeared once. Its antigen is currently unknown. The chain links TRBV5-1 to TRBJ2-7; the D gene is possibly TRBD1 (6 bases). The sample taken for sequencing was PBMCs. The receptor's source is a woman between 45 and 60 years old in good health and CMV-seropositive. The CDR3 region is CASNPGVFGQSSYEQYF. CDR3 DNA: TGCGCCTCTAACCCAGGGGTCTTCGGACAAAGCTCCTACGAGCAGTACTTC.